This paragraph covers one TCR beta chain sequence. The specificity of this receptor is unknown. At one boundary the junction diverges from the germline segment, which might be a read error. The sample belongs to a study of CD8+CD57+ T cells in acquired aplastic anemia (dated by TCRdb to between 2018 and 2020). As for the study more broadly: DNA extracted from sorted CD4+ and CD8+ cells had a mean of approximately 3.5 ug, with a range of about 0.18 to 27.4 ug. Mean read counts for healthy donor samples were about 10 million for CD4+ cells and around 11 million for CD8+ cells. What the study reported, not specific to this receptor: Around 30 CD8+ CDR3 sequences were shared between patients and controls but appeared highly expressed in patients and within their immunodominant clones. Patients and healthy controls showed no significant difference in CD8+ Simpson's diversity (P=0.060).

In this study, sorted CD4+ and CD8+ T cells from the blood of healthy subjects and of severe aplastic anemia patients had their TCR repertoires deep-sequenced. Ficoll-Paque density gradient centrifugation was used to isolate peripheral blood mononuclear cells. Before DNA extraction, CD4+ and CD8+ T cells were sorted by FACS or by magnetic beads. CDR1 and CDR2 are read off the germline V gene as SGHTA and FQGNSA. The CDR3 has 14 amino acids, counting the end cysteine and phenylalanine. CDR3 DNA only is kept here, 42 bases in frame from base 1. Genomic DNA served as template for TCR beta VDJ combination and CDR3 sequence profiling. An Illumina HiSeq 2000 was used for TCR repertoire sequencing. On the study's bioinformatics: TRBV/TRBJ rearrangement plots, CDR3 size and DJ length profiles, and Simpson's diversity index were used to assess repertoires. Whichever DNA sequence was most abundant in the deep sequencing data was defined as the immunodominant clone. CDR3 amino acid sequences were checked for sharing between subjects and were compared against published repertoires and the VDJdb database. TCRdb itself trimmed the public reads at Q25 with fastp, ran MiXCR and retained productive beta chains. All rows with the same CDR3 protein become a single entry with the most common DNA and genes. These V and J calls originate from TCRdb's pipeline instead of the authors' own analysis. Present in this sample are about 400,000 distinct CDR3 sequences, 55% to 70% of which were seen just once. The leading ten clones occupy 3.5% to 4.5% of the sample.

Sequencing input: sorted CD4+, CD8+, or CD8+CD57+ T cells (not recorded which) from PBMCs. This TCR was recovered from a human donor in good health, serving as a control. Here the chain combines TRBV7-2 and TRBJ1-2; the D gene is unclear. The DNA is TGTGCCAGCAGCTACACGACTGTTAACTATGAATCTATCTTC. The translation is CASSYTTVNYESIF.